The present T cell receptor beta chain was sequenced within a study of control samples from healthy donors and cancer patients. Profiling relied on immunoSEQ multiplex PCR, and the TCRdb table lists in-frame clones only, not all of them. This table holds approximately 94,000 clones, roughly 80% found once. This clonotype was obtained from a man between 65 and 79 years old with lung cancer. Material for sequencing was PBMCs.

For the CDR3, the DNA is TGTGCCAGCAGTTCCCCCGCGGTGGTGCAGCAGTACTTC. Translation: CASSSPAVVQQYF. The J gene is TRBJ2-7, the V gene TRBV12-3 or TRBV12-4, with D hard to call. The CDR3 is made up of 13 amino acids. The V and J ends lost 4 bases and 8 bases respectively, with 15 bases between them.